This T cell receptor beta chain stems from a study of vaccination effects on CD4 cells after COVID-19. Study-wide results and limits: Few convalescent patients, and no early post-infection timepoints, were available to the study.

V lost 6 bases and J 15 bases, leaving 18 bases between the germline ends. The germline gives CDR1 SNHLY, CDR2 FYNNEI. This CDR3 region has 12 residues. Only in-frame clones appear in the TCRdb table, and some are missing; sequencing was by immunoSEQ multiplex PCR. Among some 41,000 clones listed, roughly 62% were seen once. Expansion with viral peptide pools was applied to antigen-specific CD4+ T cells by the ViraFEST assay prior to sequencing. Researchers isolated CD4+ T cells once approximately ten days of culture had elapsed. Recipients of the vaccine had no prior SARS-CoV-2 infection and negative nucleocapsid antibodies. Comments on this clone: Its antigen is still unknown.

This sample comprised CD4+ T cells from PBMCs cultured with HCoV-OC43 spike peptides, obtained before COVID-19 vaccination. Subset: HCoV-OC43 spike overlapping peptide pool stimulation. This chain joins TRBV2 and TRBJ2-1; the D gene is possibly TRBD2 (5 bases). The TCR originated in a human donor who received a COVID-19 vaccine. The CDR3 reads CASSDDREKRFF. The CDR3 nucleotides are TGTGCCAGCAGCGATGACCGGGAAAAACGGTTCTTC.